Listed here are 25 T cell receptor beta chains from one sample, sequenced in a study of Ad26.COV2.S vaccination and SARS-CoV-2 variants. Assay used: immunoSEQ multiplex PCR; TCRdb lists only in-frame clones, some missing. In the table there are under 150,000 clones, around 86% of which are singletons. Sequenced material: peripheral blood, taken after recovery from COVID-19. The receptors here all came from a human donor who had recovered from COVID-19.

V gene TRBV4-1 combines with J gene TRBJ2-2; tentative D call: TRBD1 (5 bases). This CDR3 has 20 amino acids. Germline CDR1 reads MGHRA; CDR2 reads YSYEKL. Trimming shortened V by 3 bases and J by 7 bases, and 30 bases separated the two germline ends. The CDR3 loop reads CASSQIQSIRQGPTDGELFF. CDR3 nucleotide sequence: TGCGCCAGCAGCCAGATTCAGAGTATTCGCCAGGGCCCAACGGACGGGGAGCTGTTTTTT.

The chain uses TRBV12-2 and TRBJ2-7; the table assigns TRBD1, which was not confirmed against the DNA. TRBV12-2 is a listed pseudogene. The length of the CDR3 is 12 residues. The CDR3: CASSDRGYEQYF. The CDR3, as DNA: TGTGCAAGTTCCGACAGGGGCTACGAGCAGTACTTC.

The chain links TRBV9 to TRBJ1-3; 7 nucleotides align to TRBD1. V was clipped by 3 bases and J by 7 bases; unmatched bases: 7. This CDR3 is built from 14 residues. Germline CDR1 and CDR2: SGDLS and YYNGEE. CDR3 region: CASSAPGGWNTIYF. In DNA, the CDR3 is TGTGCCAGCAGCGCCCCAGGGGGATGGAACACCATATATTTT.

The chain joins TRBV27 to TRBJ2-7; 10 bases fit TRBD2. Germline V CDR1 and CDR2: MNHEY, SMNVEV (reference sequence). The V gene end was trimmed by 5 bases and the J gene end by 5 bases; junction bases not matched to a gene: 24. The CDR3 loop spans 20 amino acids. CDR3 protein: CASSIMAPSSSGGKPDEQYF. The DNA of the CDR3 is TGTGCCAGCAGTATAATGGCACCTTCCTCTAGCGGGGGCAAGCCCGACGAGCAGTACTTC.

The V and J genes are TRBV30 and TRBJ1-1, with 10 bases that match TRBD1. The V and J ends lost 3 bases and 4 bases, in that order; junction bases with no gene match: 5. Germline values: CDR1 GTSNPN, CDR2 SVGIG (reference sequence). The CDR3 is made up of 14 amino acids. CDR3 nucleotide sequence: TGTGCCTGGAGGGGGACAGGGGTGGGCACTGAAGCTTTCTTT. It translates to CAWRGTGVGTEAFF.

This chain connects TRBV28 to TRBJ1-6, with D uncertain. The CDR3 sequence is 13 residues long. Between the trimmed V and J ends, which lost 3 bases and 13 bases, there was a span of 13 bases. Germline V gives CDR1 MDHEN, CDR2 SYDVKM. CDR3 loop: CASSFRLLAPLHF. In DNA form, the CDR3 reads TGTGCCAGCAGTTTTAGACTCCTTGCCCCCCTCCACTTT.

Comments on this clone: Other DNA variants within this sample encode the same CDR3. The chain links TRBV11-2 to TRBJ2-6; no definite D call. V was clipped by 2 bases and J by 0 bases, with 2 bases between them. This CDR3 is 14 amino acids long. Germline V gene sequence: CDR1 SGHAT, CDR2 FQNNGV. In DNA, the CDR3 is TGTGCCAGCAGCTTAAGCTCTGGGGCCAACGTCCTGACTTTC. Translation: CASSLSSGANVLTF.

The CDR3, as DNA: TGCGCCAGCAGCTTCGGGACAGAGACTTACAATGAGCAGTTCTTC. Residues: CASSFGTETYNEQFF. The chain carries TRBV5-1 and TRBJ2-1, with 7 bases lining up with TRBD1. Germline trimming cut 2 bases from V and 4 bases from J; bases unmatched to any gene: 6. The germline gives CDR1 SGHRS, CDR2 YFSETQ. The CDR3 loop spans 15 amino acids.

CDR3 coding DNA: TGTGCCAGCTCATCAAACTTCAGGTTGAACACTGAAGCTTTCTTT. It translates to CASSSNFRLNTEAFF. The chain has TRBV18 and TRBJ1-1; D ambiguous. Trimming shortened V by 5 bases and J by 0 bases, and 13 bases separated the two germline ends. CDR3 length: 15 amino acids. Germline V gene data show CDR1 as KGHSH and CDR2 as LQKENI.

The DNA for the CDR3 is TGCGCCAGCAGCCGAACTCTAGGGGAGCAACAGACCCAGTACTTC. Protein product: CASSRTLGEQQTQYF. J is TRBJ2-5 and V is TRBV4-3; perhaps D is TRBD1 or TRBD2 (5 bases each). The V gene lost 4 bases and the J gene lost 6 bases, with 18 bases spanning the gap. Germline lookup yields CDR1 LGHNA and CDR2 YSLEER. The CDR3 has 15 amino acids.

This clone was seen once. The CDR3 loop reads CARLPEHGTEAFF. DNA for the CDR3: TGTGCCAGATTACCTGAGCACGGAACTGAAGCTTTCTTT. The chain couples TRBV2 to TRBJ1-1; the D is unclear. The CDR3 length is 13 residues. Germline loops: CDR1 SNHLY, CDR2 FYNNEI. The V gene lost 9 bases and the J gene lost 5 bases, with 16 bases spanning the gap.

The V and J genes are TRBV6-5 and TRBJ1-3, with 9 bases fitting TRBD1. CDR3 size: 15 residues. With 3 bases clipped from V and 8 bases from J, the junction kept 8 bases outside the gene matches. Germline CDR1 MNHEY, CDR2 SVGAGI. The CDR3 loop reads CASSYGTGLGYTIYF. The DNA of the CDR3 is TGTGCCAGCAGTTATGGGACAGGGCTTGGGTACACCATATATTTT.

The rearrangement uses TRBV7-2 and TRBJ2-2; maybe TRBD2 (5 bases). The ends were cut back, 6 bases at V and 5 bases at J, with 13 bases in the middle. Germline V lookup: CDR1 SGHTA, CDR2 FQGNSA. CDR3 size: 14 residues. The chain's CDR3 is CASRPSRGTGELFF. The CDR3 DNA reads TGTGCCAGCAGACCCAGCCGGGGTACCGGGGAGCTGTTTTTT.

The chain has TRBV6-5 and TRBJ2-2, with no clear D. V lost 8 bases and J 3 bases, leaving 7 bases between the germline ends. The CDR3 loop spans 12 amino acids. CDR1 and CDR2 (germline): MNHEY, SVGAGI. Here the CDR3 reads CASHSDTGELFF. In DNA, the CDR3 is TGTGCCAGCCATAGTGACACCGGGGAGCTGTTTTTT.

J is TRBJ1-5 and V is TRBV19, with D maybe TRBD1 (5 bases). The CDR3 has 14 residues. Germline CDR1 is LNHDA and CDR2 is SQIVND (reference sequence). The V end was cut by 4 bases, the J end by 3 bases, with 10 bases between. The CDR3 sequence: CASSTGYVNQPQHF. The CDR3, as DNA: TGTGCCAGTAGTACAGGGTACGTCAATCAGCCCCAGCATTTT.

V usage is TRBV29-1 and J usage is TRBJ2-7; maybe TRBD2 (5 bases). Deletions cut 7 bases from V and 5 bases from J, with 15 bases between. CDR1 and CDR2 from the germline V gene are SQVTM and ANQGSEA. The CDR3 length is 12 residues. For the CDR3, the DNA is TGCAGCGGCCAGGACTTAAGAAACGAGCAGTACTTC. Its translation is CSGQDLRNEQYF.

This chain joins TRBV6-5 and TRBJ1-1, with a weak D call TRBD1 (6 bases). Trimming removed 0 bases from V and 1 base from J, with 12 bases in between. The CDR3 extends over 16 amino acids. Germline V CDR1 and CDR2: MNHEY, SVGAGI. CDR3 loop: CASSYSSGRGNTEAFF. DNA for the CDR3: TGTGCCAGCAGTTACTCGTCCGGCAGGGGGAACACTGAAGCTTTCTTT.

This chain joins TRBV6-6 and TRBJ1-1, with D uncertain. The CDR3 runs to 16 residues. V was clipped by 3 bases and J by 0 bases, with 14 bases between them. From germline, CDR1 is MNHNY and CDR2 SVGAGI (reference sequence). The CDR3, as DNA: TGTGCCAGCAGTTATAGCAAGGGCAGACTGAACACTGAAGCTTTCTTT. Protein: CASSYSKGRLNTEAFF.

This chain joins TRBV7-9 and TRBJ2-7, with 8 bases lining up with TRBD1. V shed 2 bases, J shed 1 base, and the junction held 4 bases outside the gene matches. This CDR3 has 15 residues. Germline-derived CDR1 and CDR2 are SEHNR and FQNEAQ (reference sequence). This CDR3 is CASSLNGQGSYEQYF. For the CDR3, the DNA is TGTGCCAGCAGCTTAAATGGACAGGGTTCCTACGAGCAGTACTTC.

The CDR3 reads CASSLSYQGPFF. CDR3 coding DNA: TGTGCCAGCAGCCTAAGCTACCAGGGGCCCTTCTTC. This chain connects TRBV28 to TRBJ2-1; weak D call: TRBD1 (6 bases). Per germline, CDR1 MDHEN and CDR2 SYDVKM. The CDR3 runs to 12 residues. V lost 6 bases and J lost 16, with 19 bases in between.

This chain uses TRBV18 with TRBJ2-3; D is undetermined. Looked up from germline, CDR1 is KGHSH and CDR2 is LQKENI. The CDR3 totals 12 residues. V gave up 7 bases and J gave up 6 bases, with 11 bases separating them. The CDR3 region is CASCISRDTQYF. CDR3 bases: TGTGCCAGCTGCATCAGTAGGGATACGCAGTATTTT.

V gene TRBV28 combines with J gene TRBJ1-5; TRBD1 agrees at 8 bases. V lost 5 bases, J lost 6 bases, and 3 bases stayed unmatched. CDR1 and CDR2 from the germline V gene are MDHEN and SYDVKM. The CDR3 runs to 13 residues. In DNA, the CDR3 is TGTGCCAGCAGTAAACAGGGGGTTCAGCCCCAGCATTTT. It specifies CASSKQGVQPQHF.

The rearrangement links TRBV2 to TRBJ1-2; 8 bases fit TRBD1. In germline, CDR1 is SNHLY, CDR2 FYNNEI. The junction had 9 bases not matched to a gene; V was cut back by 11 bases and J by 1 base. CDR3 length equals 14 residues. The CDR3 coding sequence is TGTGCCGGCACCAGGGGGCGGAATAACTATGGCTACACCTTC. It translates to CAGTRGRNNYGYTF.

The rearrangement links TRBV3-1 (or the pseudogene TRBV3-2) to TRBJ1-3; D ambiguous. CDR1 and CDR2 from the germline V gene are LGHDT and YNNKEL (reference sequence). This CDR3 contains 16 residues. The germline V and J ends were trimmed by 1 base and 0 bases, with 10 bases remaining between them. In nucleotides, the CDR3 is TGTGCCAGCAGCCAAGTTGGACGTAACTCTGGAAACACCATATATTTT. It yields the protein CASSQVGRNSGNTIYF.

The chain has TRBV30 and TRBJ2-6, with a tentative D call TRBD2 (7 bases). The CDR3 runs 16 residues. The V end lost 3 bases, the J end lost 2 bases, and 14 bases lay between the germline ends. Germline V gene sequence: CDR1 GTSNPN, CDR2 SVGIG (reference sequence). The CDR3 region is CAWSRWGGAGANVLTF. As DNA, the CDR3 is TGTGCCTGGAGCCGCTGGGGGGGCGCTGGGGCCAACGTCCTGACTTTC.